This T cell receptor beta chain was sequenced in a study of blood T cell repertoires in COVID-19. Across the study: The analysed material was cDNA or gDNA that came from T cells, B-cell-depleted T cells, or PBMCs.

This clone has only one observation. Unmatched junction bases numbered 8, after V lost 8 bases and J lost 3 bases. CDR1 and CDR2 (germline): SGHTA, FQGNSA. CDR3 size: 14 residues. In the source study's methods: Counts of nucleated cells, estimated from reference gene primer amplification, were obtained. Here immunoSEQ multiplex PCR was the method, and the copy in TCRdb shows in-frame clones only, minus some. That table supplies the V and J calls and clone size; D and trimming were determined from the DNA. Of about 170,000 clones in the sample, approximately 84% were seen once. This TCR was sampled from a man aged 70-80 years with active or convalescent COVID-19. The sequenced sample consisted of peripheral blood. The chain links TRBV7-2 to TRBJ2-3; 7 bases align to TRBD2. CDR3 in amino acids: CASGGGRATDTQYF. CDR3 nucleotides: TGTGCCAGCGGGGGGGGAAGAGCTACAGATACGCAGTATTTT.